The present entry profiles one T cell receptor (beta chain) with its context. Its antigen is unidentified. Analyses pooled second doses at about 4 or about 12 weeks. Germline V CDR1 and CDR2: SQVTM, ANQGSEA. The CDR3 has 13 amino acids. The V segment lost 6 bases and the J segment 5 bases; nucleotides outside the gene matches: 5. The data were produced by immunoSEQ multiplex PCR, yet TCRdb's version contains in-frame clones alone and is incomplete. The data contain about 140,000 clones, roughly nine tenths of them seen just once; the ten biggest clones take up around 1.7%. This entry belongs to a study of T cell responses to AZD1222 COVID-19 vaccine. Broader study findings: Only after the peak T cell response were repertoires sampled. Baseline seropositives among AZD1222 recipients totaled only 5 to 7. Donors were mostly white British, more females; clonal diversity possibly underestimated.

This chain links TRBV29-1 with TRBJ2-1; 9 bases agree with TRBD2. The receptor's source is an adult who received the AZD1222 COVID-19 vaccine. The sequenced sample was peripheral blood, obtained 28 days after the second AZD1222 dose. As DNA, the CDR3 is TGCAGCGTGCGGGCTAGCGGGGACAATGAGCAGTTCTTC. The encoded protein is CSVRASGDNEQFF.